Each of the 18 T cell receptor beta chains below was sequenced from the same sample in a study of cytomegalovirus exposure and HLA in healthy donors. Profiled with immunoSEQ multiplex PCR; TCRdb holds only in-frame clones, not every one. Of 130,000 to 150,000 clones in the sample, 89% are singletons; the top ten hold over 9%. The sample consisted of PBMCs. Every receptor here comes from a woman aged 18 to 35 in good health and CMV-seropositive.

This clone was counted only a few times. The rearrangement links TRBV10-3 to TRBJ1-5, with TRBD1 matching over 7 bases. The CDR3 totals 15 residues. V shed 1 base, J shed 0 bases, and the junction held 0 bases outside the gene matches. Germline CDR1 is ENHRY and CDR2 is SYGVKD. The CDR3 region is CAISEYRGSNQPQHF. CDR3 nucleotide sequence: TGTGCCATCAGTGAGTACAGGGGTAGCAATCAGCCCCAGCATTTT.

V and J are TRBV7-9 and TRBJ2-3; 13 bases match TRBD2. Germline-derived CDR1 and CDR2 are SEHNR and FQNEAQ (reference sequence). V lost 5 bases to trimming and J lost 2 bases; unmatched junction nucleotides: 7. The CDR3 totals 17 residues. CDR3 DNA: TGTGCCAGCAGCCTTAGGACTAGCGGGAGCCACACAGATACGCAGTATTTT. Amino acid sequence: CASSLRTSGSHTDTQYF.

V usage is TRBV6-6 and J usage is TRBJ1-3; tentative D call: TRBD1 (6 bases). Germline CDR1 MNHNY, CDR2 SVGAGI (reference sequence). This CDR3 spans 14 amino acids. Trimming shortened V by 5 bases and J by 4 bases, and 12 bases separated the two germline ends. The CDR3 sequence: CASSHFGQGNTIYF. The CDR3 DNA sequence: TGTGCCAGCAGTCACTTTGGACAGGGAAACACCATATATTTT.

The chain employs TRBV2 and TRBJ2-5, with TRBD1 matching 9 bases. The CDR3 is made up of 12 amino acids. Germline values: CDR1 SNHLY, CDR2 FYNNEI. The junction had 6 bases not matched to a gene; V was cut back by 11 bases and J by 5 bases. In DNA form, the CDR3 reads TGTGCCGGCCGGGACAGGGATGAGACCCAGTACTTC. It codes for CAGRDRDETQYF. The full variable domain, its missing parts supplied by reference TRBV2 and TRBJ2-5, is EPEVTQTPSHQVTQMGQEVILRCVPISNHLYFYWYRQILGQKVEFLVSFYNNEISEKSEIFDDQFSVERPDGSNFTLKIRSTKLEDSAMYFCAGRDRDETQYFGPGTRLLVL.

Details on this clone: A read error may produce the germline difference seen at one junction end. The chain has TRBV7-7 and TRBJ2-2, with 7 bases fitting TRBD1. This CDR3 has 16 residues. Germline CDR1 is SSHAT and CDR2 is FNYEAQ (reference sequence). CDR3 residues: CASSPQTGLGTGELFF. The CDR3 DNA is TGTGCTAGCAGCCCACAGACAGGGTTAGGCACCGGGGAGCTGTTTTTT.

This clone was seen only a few times. V gene TRBV4-1 combines with J gene TRBJ1-2; D is ambiguous. V was trimmed by 3 bases and J by 4 bases, leaving 12 bases between them. This CDR3 spans 14 amino acids. Germline CDR1 and CDR2: MGHRA and YSYEKL. The CDR3 region has the DNA TGCGCCAGCAGCCAGGAGGGCATCGGCTATGGCTACACCTTC. Translated: CASSQEGIGYGYTF.

V is TRBV19 and J is TRBJ2-7, with TRBD1 matching over 7 bases. The germline V gene has CDR1 LNHDA and CDR2 SQIVND (reference sequence). J was trimmed by 3 bases and V by 2 bases; bases with no gene match: 13. The CDR3 is 17 amino acids. CDR3 sequence (DNA): TGTGCCAGTAGTATAAGACCCCCGAGGCAGGGGGACTACGAGCAGTACTTC. Translation: CASSIRPPRQGDYEQYF.

The CDR3 loop reads CASSSWRGLTNTGELFF. The CDR3, as DNA: TGCGCCAGCAGCTCCTGGAGGGGGCTGACAAACACCGGGGAGCTGTTTTTT. The V gene is TRBV5-1, the J gene TRBJ2-2, with D possibly TRBD1 on 7 matching bases. The V end was cut by 3 bases, the J end by 2 bases, with 17 bases between. This CDR3 contains 17 residues. Germline V lookup: CDR1 SGHRS, CDR2 YFSETQ.

The chain carries TRBV6-5 and TRBJ2-7; 9 nucleotides match TRBD2. Trimming took 6 bases from V and 5 from J; bases not matched to a gene: 8. CDR1 and CDR2 (germline): MNHEY, SVGAGI. The CDR3 extends over 14 amino acids. CDR3 loop: CASRLLAGPDEQYF. The CDR3, as DNA: TGTGCCAGCAGACTCCTAGCGGGGCCAGACGAGCAGTACTTC.

This sequence joins TRBV19 and TRBJ1-2; TRBD1 matches 9 bases. Per germline, CDR1 LNHDA and CDR2 SQIVND (reference sequence). Losses at the gene ends were 7 bases for V and 0 bases for J; bases not matched to a gene: 12. This CDR3 is 17 amino acids long. The CDR3 DNA reads TGTGCCAGTACCCCGGCGAACGGGACAGGGCCTAACTATGGCTACACCTTC. Translation: CASTPANGTGPNYGYTF.

The CDR3 reads CAIDSYYGYTF. The DNA for the CDR3 is TGTGCCATCGACAGCTACTATGGCTACACCTTC. The chain recombines TRBV10-3 with TRBJ1-2, with D maybe TRBD1 (5 bases). V was shortened by 8 bases and J by 3 bases, with 7 bases between the two germline ends. Germline CDR1 is ENHRY and CDR2 is SYGVKD. This CDR3 region has 11 residues.

This rearrangement joins TRBV15 to TRBJ1-5; TRBD1 matches 8 bases. Germline V gene data show CDR1 as LNHNV and CDR2 as YYDKDF (reference sequence). The trim removed 0 bases at V and 2 bases at J, leaving 3 bases unmatched. This CDR3 comprises 16 residues. The CDR3 DNA is TGTGCCACCAGCAGAGATGTGACAGGGGGCAATCAGCCCCAGCATTTT. It codes for CATSRDVTGGNQPQHF.

V and J are TRBV27 and TRBJ2-7, with 12 nucleotides matching TRBD1. With V trimmed by 8 bases and J by 4 bases, 15 bases remained unmatched. Germline CDR1 reads MNHEY; CDR2 reads SMNVEV (reference sequence). The CDR3 sequence is 17 residues long. The CDR3 sequence is CASSLAGTGGPWYEQYF. The CDR3 DNA sequence: TGTGCCAGCTCGCTAGCCGGGACAGGGGGCCCATGGTACGAGCAGTACTTC.

The chain joins TRBV5-1 to TRBJ2-1, with no clear D. The V and J ends lost 0 bases and 3 bases respectively, with 16 bases between them. The germline CDR1 and CDR2 sequences are SGHRS and YFSETQ. This CDR3 region has 17 residues. The CDR3: CASSLAFSLSSYNEQFF. The CDR3 DNA reads as TGCGCCAGCAGCTTGGCCTTCTCCCTAAGTAGCTACAATGAGCAGTTCTTC.

The chain links TRBV30 to TRBJ2-5; D is possibly TRBD2 (6 bases). The CDR3 spans 16 residues. Germline lookup yields CDR1 GTSNPN and CDR2 SVGIG (reference sequence). V was cut by 0 bases and J by 1 base, with 15 bases left in between. The CDR3 DNA reads as TGTGCCTGGAGTGTCGGTCTAGCGCTGATCCAAGAGACCCAGTACTTC. Its translation: CAWSVGLALIQETQYF.

The rearrangement links TRBV2 to TRBJ2-2; D is undetermined. V shed 6 bases and J shed 7 bases, with 12 bases lying between them. Per the germline V gene, CDR1 is SNHLY and CDR2 is FYNNEI. The CDR3 is made up of 13 amino acids. The CDR3: CASRLNEVGELFF. DNA for the CDR3: TGTGCCAGCAGGCTGAATGAGGTCGGGGAGCTGTTTTTT.

The chain uses TRBV5-8 and TRBJ1-4, with 7 nucleotides matching TRBD1. V was clipped by 4 bases and J by 0 bases; unmatched bases: 3. The length of the CDR3 is 15 residues. Looked up from germline, CDR1 is SGHTS and CDR2 is YDEGEE. The CDR3 region is CASSPDRATNEKLFF. CDR3 DNA sequence: TGTGCCAGCAGCCCTGACAGGGCAACTAATGAAAAACTGTTTTTT.

The rearrangement links TRBV28 to TRBJ2-7, with D possibly TRBD1 on 6 matching bases. This CDR3 region has 14 residues. Trimming cost V 8 bases and J 1 base, with 15 bases left between them. Germline lookup yields CDR1 MDHEN and CDR2 SYDVKM. The CDR3 nucleotides read TGTGCCAGCGCTAGAGGGACACATTCCTACGAGCAGTACTTC. Protein product: CASARGTHSYEQYF. The full variable domain, with the rest looked up from reference TRBV28 and TRBJ2-7, is DVKVTQSSRYLVKRTGEKVFLECVQDMDHENMFWYRQDPGLGLRLIYFSYDVKMKEKGDIPEGYSVSREKKERFSLILESASTNQTSMYLCASARGTHSYEQYFGPGTRLTVT.